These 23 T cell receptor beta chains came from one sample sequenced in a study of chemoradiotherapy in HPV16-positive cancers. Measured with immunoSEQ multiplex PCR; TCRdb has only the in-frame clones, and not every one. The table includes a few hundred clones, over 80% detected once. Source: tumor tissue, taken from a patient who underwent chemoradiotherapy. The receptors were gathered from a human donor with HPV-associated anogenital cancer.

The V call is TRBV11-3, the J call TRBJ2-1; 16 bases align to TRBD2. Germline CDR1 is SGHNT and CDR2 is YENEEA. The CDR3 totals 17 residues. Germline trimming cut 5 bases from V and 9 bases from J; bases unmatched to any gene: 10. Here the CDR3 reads CASSHGTSGGANGEQFF. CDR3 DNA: TGTGCCAGCAGCCACGGGACTAGCGGGGGGGCCAACGGTGAGCAGTTCTTC.

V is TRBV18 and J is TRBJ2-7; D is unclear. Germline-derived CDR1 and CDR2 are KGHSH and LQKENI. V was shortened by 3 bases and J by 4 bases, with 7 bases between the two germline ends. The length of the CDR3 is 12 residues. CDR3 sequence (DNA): TGTGCCAGCTCACCTGCCGGTTACGAGCAGTACTTC. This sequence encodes CASSPAGYEQYF.

The CDR3 sequence is CASILYRGRGSYEQYF. CDR3 bases: TGTGCCAGCATCCTATACAGGGGTAGGGGCTCCTACGAGCAGTACTTC. This sequence joins TRBV5-8 and TRBJ2-7; 7 positions agree with TRBD1. Unmatched junction bases numbered 12, after V lost 6 bases and J lost 0 bases. CDR3 length: 16 residues. CDR1 is SGHTS, CDR2 YDEGEE, per germline.

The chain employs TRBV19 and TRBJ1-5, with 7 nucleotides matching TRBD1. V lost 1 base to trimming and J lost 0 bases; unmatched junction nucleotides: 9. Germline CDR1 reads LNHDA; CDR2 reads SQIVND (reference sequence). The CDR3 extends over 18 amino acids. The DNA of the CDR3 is TGTGCCAGTAGTATAGGATCAGGGGGGGCGGTTAGCAATCAGCCCCAGCATTTT. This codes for CASSIGSGGAVSNQPQHF.

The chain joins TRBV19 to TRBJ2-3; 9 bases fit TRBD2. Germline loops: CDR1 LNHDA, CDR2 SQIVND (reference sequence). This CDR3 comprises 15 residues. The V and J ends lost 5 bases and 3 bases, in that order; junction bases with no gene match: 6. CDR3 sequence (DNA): TGTGCCAGTAGTGTAATAGCGGGAGTAACAGATACGCAGTATTTT. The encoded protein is CASSVIAGVTDTQYF.

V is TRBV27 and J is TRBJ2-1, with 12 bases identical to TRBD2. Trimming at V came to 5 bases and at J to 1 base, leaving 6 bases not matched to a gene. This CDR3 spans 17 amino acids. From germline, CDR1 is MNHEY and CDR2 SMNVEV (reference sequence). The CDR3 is CASSPLAGGGSYNEQFF. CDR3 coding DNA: TGTGCCAGCAGTCCACTAGCGGGGGGCGGGTCCTACAATGAGCAGTTCTTC.

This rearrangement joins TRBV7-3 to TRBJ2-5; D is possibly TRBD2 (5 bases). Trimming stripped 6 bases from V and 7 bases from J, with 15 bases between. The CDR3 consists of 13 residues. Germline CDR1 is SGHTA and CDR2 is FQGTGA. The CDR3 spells CASSRGVVGTQYF. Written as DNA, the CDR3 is TGTGCCAGCAGTCGGGGAGTGGTAGGGACCCAGTACTTC.

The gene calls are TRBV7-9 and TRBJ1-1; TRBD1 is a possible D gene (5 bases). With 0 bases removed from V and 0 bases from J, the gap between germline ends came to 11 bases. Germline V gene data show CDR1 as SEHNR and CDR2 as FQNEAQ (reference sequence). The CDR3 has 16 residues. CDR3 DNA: TGTGCCAGCAGCTTAGCAGGTGGGGGGGTGAACACTGAAGCTTTCTTT. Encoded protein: CASSLAGGGVNTEAFF.

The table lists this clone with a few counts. CDR3 nucleotides: TGCGCCAGCAGCCAAGACTGGACACTTAACAATGAGCAGTTCTTC. This sequence encodes CASSQDWTLNNEQFF. The chain is built from TRBV4-3 and TRBJ2-1; D perhaps matches TRBD1 (5 bases). V was pared by 0 bases and J by 5 bases, with 11 bases between. CDR3 length equals 15 residues. Germline CDR1 and CDR2: LGHNA and YSLEER.

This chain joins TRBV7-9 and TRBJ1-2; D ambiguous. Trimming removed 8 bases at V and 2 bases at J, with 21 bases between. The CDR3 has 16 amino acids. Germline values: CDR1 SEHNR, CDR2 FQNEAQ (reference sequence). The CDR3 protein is CASAFPDRISNYGYTF. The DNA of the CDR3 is TGTGCCAGCGCGTTCCCGGACCGCATCTCGAACTATGGCTACACCTTC.

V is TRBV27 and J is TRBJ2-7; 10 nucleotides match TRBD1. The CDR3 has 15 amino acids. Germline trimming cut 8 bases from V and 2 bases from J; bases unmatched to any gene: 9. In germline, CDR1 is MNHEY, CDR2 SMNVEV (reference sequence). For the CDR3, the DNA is TGTGCCAGCCGGTTAAGGACAGGGGGGCCCTACGAGCAGTACTTC. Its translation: CASRLRTGGPYEQYF.

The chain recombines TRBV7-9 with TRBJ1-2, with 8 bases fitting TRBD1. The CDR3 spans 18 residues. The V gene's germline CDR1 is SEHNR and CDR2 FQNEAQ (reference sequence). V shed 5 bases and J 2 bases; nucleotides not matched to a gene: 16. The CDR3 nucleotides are TGTGCCAGCAGCCTAGGGGGGATCCGGGACAGGAGCAACTATGGCTACACCTTC. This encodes CASSLGGIRDRSNYGYTF.

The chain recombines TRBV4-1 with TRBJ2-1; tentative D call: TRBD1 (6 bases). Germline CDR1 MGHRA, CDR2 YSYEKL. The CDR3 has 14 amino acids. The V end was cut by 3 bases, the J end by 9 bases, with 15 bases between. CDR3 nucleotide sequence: TGCGCCAGCAGCCACCTCGCAGGGGTAACTGAGCAGTTCTTC. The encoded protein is CASSHLAGVTEQFF.

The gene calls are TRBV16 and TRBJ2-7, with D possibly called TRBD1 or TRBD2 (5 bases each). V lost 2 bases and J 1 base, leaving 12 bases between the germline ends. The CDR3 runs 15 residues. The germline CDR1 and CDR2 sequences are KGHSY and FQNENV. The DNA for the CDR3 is TGTGCCAGCAGCCAAGGGGACGGGGAGTCCTACGAGCAGTACTTC. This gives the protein CASSQGDGESYEQYF. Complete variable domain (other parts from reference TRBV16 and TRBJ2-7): GEEVAQTPKHLVRGEGQKAKLYCAPIKGHSYVFWYQQVLKNEFKFLISFQNENVFDETGMPKERFSAKCLPNSPCSLEIQATKLEDSAVYFCASSQGDGESYEQYFGPGTRLTVT.

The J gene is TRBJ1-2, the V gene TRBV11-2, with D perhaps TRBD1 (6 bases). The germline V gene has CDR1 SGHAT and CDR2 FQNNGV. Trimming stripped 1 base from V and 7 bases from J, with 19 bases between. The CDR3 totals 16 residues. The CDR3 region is CASSLVAFADSSGYTF. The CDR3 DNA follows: TGTGCCAGCAGCTTAGTCGCCTTTGCGGACAGTAGTGGCTACACCTTC.

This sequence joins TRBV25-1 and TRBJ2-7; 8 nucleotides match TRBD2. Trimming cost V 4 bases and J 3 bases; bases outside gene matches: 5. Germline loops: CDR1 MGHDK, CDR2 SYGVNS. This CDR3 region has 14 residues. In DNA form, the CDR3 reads TGTGCCAGCAGTGGTAGCGGGGACGTCTACGAGCAGTACTTC. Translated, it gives CASSGSGDVYEQYF.

Here the CDR3 DNA reads TGTGCCAGCAGCTTAGTAGGCGGGACAAGCTCCTACGAGCAGTACTTC. This sequence encodes CASSLVGGTSSYEQYF. The chain couples TRBV7-9 to TRBJ2-7, with D possibly called TRBD1 or TRBD2 (6 bases each). The CDR3 totals 16 residues. Germline lookup yields CDR1 SEHNR and CDR2 FQNEAQ (reference sequence). Trimming removed 1 base from V and 0 bases from J, with 13 bases in between. The variable domain in full, with the rest retrieved from reference TRBV7-9 and TRBJ2-7, is DTGVSQNPRHKITKRGQNVTFRCDPISEHNRLYWYRQTLGQGPEFLTYFQNEAQLEKSRLLSDRFSAERPKGSFSTLEIQRTEQGDSAMYLCASSLVGGTSSYEQYFGPGTRLTVT.

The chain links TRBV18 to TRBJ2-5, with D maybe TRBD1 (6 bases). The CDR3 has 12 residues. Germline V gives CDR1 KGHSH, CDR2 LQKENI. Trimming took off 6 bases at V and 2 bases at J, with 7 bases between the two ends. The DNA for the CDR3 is TGTGCCAGCTCCGACAGGCAAGAGACCCAGTACTTC. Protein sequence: CASSDRQETQYF.

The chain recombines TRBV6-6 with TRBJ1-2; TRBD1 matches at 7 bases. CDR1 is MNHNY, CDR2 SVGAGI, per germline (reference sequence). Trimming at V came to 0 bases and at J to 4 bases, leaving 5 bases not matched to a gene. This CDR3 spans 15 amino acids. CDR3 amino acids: CASSYSETGTYGYTF. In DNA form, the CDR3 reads TGTGCCAGCAGTTACTCGGAGACAGGGACCTATGGCTACACCTTC.

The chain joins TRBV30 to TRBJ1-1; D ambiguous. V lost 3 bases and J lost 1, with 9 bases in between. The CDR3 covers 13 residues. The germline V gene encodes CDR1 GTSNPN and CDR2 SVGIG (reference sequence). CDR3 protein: CAWSANKNTEAFF. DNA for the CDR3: TGTGCCTGGAGCGCTAATAAGAACACTGAAGCTTTCTTT. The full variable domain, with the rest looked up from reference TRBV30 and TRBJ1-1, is SQTIHQWPATLVQPVGSPLSLECTVEGTSNPNLYWYRQAAGRGLQLLFYSVGIGQISSEVPQNLSASRPQDRQFILSSKKLLLSDSGFYLCAWSANKNTEAFFGQGTRLTVV.

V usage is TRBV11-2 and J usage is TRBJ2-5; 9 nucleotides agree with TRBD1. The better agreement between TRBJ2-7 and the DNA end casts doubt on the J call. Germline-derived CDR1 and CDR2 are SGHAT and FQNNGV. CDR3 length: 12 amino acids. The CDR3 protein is CASSADRGEQYF. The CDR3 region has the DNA TGTGCCAGCAGCGCGGACAGGGGCGAGCAGTACTTC.

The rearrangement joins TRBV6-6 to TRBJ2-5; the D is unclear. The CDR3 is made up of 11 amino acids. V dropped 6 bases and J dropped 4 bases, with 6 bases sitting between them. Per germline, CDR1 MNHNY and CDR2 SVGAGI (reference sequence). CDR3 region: CASSHTETQYF. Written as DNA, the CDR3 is TGTGCCAGCAGCCATACAGAGACCCAGTACTTC.

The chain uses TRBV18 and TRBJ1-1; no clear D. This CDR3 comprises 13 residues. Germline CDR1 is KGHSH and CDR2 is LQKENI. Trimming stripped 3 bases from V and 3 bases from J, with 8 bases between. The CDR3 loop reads CASSPGAYTEAFF. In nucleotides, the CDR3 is TGTGCCAGCTCACCGGGAGCGTACACTGAAGCTTTCTTT.